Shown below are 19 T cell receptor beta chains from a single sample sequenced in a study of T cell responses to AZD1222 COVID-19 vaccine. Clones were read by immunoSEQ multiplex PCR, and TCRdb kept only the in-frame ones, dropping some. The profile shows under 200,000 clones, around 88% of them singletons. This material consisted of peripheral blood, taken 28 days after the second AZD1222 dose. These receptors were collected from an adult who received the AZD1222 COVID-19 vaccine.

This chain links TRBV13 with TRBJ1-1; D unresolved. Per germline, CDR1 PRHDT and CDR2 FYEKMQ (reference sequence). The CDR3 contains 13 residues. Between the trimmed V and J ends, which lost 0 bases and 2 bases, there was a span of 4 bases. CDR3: CASSLGPNTEAFF. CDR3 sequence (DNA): TGTGCCAGCAGCTTAGGTCCCAACACTGAAGCTTTCTTT.

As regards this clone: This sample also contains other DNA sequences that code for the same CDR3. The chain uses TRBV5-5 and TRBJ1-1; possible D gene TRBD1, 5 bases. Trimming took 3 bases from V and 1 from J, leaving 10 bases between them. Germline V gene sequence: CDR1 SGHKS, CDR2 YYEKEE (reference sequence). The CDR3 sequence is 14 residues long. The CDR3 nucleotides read TGTGCCAGCAGCTGGGGCGTGGGGAACACTGAAGCTTTCTTT. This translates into CASSWGVGNTEAFF.

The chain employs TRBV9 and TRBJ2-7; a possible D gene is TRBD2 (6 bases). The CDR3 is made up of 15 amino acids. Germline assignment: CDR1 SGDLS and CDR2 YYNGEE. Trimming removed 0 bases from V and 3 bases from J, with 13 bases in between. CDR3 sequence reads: CASSVEPGGDYEQYF. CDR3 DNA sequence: TGTGCCAGCAGCGTAGAGCCCGGCGGGGACTACGAGCAGTACTTC.

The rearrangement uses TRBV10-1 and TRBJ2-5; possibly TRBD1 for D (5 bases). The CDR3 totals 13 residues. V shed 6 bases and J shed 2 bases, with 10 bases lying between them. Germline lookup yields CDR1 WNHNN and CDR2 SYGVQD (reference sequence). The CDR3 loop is CASSQGTQETQYF. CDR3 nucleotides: TGCGCCAGCAGCCAGGGTACTCAAGAGACCCAGTACTTC.

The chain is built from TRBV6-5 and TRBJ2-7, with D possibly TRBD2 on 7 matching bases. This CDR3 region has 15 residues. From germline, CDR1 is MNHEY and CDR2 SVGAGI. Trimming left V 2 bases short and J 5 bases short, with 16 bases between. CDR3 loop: CASSYAGAGSHEQYF. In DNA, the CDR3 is TGTGCCAGCAGTTACGCGGGGGCGGGCAGTCACGAGCAGTACTTC.

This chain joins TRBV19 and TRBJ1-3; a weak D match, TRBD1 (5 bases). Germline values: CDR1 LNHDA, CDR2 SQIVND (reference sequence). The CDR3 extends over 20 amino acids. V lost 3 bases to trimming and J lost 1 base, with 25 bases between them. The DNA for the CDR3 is TGTGCCAGTAGTATCACCCGGGGGGGTGCGTTCAGCTTATCTGGAAACACCATATATTTT. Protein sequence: CASSITRGGAFSLSGNTIYF.

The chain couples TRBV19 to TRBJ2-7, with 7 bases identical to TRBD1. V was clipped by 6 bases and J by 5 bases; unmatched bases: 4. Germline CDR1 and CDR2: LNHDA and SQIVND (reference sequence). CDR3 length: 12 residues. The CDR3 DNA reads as TGTGCCAGTAGCCCCCAGGGGGACGAGCAGTACTTC. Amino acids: CASSPQGDEQYF.

The CDR3 loop is CASSPRGGNTGELFF. CDR3 in DNA: TGCGCCAGCAGCCCCAGGGGGGGGAACACCGGGGAGCTGTTTTTT. The chain couples TRBV5-1 to TRBJ2-2, with D perhaps matching TRBD1 or TRBD2 (7 bases each). CDR1 is SGHRS, CDR2 YFSETQ, per germline. This CDR3 is built from 15 residues. With 4 bases removed from V and 1 base from J, the gap between germline ends came to 11 bases. Based on the CDR3 plus reference TRBV5-1 and TRBJ2-2, the full variable domain is KAGVTQTPRYLIKTRGQQVTLSCSPISGHRSVSWYQQTPGQGLQFLFEYFSETQRNKGNFPGRFSGRQFSNSRSEMNVSTLELGDSALYLCASSPRGGNTGELFFGEGSRLTVL.

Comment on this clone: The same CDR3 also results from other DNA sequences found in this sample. Here the CDR3 reads CASSPQGAGGRNEQFF. CDR3 DNA: TGTGCCAGCAGCCCCCAGGGAGCGGGGGGGCGTAATGAGCAGTTCTTC. The chain has TRBV7-2 and TRBJ2-1, with 10 bases that match TRBD2. Germline V lookup: CDR1 SGHTA, CDR2 FQGNSA. V shed 5 bases, J shed 7 bases, and the junction held 11 bases outside the gene matches. The CDR3 has 16 residues.

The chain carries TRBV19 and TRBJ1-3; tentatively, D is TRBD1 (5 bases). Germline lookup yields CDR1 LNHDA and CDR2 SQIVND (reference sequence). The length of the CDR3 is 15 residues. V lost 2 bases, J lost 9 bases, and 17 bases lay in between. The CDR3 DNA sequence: TGTGCCAGTAGTATAATCGGGACTTCCGACGGCACCATATATTTT. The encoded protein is CASSIIGTSDGTIYF. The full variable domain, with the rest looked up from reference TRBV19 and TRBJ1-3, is DGGITQSPKYLFRKEGQNVTLSCEQNLNHDAMYWYRQDPGQGLRLIYYSQIVNDFQKGDIAEGYSVSREKKESFPLTVTSAQKNPTAFYLCASSIIGTSDGTIYFGEGSWLTVV.

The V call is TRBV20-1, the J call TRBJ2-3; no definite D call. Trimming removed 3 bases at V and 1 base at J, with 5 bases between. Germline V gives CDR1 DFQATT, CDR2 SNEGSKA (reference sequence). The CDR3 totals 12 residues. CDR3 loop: CSASRGTDTQYF. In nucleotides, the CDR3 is TGCAGTGCTAGTAGGGGCACAGATACGCAGTATTTT.

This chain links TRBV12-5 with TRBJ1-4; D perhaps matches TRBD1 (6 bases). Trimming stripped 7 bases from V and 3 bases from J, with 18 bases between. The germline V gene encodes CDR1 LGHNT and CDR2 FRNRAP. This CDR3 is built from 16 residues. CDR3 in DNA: TGTGCTAGTGCTTTCCGCCGGGACACCTCTAATGAAAAACTGTTTTTT. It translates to CASAFRRDTSNEKLFF.

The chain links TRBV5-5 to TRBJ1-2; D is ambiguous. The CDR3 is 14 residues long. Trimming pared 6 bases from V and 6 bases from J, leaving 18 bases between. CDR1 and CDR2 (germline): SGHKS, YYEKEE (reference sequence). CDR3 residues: CASTTDPGSDGYTF. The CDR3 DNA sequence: TGTGCCAGCACTACTGACCCGGGCTCCGATGGCTACACCTTC.

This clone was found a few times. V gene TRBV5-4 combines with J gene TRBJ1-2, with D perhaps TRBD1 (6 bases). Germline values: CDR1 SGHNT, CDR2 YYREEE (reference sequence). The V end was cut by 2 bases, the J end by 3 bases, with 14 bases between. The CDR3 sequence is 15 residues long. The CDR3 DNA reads TGTGCCAGCAGCTTTACAGGGAGAGGTGACTATGGCTACACCTTC. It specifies CASSFTGRGDYGYTF.

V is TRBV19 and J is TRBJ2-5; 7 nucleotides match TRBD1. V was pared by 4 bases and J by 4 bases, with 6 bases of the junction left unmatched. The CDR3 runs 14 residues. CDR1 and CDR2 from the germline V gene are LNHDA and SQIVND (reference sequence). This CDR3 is CASSTGTDGETQYF. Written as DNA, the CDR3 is TGTGCCAGTAGTACCGGGACAGACGGAGAGACCCAGTACTTC.

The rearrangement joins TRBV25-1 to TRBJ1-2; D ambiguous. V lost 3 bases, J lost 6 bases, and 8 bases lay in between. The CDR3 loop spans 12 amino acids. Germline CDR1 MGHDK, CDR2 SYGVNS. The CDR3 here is CASSDVRDGYTF. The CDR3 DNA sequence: TGTGCCAGCAGTGACGTCAGAGATGGCTACACCTTC.

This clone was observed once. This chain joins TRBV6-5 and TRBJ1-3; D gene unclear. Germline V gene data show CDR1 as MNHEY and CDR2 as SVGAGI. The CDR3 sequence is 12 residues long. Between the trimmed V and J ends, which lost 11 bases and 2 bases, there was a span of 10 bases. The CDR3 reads CAAGYPGNTIYF. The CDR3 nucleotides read TGTGCCGCGGGGTATCCTGGAAACACCATATATTTT.

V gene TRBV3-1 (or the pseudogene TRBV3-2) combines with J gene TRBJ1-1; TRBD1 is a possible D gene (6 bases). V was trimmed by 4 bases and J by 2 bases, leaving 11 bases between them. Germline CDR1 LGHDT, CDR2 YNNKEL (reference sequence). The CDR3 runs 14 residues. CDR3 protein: CASSPQGYNTEAFF. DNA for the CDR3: TGTGCCAGCAGCCCCCAGGGGTATAACACTGAAGCTTTCTTT.

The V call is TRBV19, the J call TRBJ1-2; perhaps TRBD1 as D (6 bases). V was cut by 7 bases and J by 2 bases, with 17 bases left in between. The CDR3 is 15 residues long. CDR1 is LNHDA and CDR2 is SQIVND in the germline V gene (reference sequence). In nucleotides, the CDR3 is TGTGCCAGTACGAATTTCCTTACAGGGAACTATGGCTACACCTTC. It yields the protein CASTNFLTGNYGYTF.